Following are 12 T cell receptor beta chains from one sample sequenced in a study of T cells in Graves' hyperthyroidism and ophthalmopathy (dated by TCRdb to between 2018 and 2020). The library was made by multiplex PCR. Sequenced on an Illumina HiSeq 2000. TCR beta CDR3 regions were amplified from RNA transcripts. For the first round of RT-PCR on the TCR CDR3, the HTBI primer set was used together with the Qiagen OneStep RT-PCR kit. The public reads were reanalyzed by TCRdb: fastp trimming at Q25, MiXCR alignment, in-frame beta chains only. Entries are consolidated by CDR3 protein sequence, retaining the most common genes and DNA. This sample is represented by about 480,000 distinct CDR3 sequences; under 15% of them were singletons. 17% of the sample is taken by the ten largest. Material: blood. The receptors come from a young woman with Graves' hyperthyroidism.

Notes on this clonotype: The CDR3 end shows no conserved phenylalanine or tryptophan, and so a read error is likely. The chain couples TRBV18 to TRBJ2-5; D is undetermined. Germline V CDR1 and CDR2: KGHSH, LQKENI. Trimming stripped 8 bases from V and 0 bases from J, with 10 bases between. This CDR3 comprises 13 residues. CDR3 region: CASTYGNQETQYL. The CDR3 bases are TGTGCCAGCACGTACGGTAACCAAGAGACCCAGTACTTA.

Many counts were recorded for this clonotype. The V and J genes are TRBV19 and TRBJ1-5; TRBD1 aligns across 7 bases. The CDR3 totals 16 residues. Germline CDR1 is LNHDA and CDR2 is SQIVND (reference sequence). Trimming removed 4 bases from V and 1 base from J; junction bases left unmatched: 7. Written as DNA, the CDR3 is TGTGCCAGTAGTACCGACCCGGGACAGAGCAATCAGCCCCAGCATTTT. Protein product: CASSTDPGQSNQPQHF.

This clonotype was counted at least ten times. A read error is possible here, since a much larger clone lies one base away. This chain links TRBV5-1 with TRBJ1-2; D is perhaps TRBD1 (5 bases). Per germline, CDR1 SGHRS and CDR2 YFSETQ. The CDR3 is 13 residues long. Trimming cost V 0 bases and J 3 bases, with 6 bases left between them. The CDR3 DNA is TGCGCCAGCAGCTTGGACAGGCACTATGGCTACACCTTC. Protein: CASSLDRHYGYTF.

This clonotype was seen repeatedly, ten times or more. The CDR3 is CASSFYYEQYF. The DNA for the CDR3 is TGTGCCAGCAGTTTTTACTACGAGCAGTACTTC. J is TRBJ2-7 and V is TRBV12-3 or TRBV12-4; D uncertain. The CDR3 is 11 residues long. The V gene lost 3 bases and the J gene lost 3 bases, with 3 bases spanning the gap.

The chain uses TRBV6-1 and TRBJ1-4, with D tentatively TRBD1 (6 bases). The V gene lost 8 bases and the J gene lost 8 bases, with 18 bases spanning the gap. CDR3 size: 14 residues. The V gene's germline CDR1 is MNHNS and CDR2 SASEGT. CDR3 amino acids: CASRESRGGEKLFF. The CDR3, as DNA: TGTGCCAGCCGAGAATCCAGGGGAGGCGAAAAACTGTTTTTT.

CDR3 residues: CASSISLTGEAFF. CDR3 in DNA: TGTGCCAGTAGTATTTCCCTGACAGGCGAAGCTTTCTTT. The chain joins TRBV19 to TRBJ1-1, with D tentatively TRBD1 (6 bases). Germline V gene sequence: CDR1 LNHDA, CDR2 SQIVND (reference sequence). Trimming took off 3 bases at V and 8 bases at J, with 13 bases between the two ends. The CDR3 sequence is 13 residues long.

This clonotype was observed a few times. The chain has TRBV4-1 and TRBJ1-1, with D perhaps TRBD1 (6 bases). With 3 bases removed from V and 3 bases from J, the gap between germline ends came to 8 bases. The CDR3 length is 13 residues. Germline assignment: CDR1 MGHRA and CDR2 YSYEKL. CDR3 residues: CASSHSGDTEAFF. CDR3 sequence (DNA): TGCGCCAGCAGCCATTCAGGGGACACTGAAGCTTTCTTT.

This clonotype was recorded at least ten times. In DNA form, the CDR3 reads TGCAGCGTTGAAAACCCAACGGGGACTCCAGAGACCCAGTACTTC. This translates into CSVENPTGTPETQYF. The chain carries TRBV29-1 and TRBJ2-5, with D possibly matching TRBD2 (6 bases). In germline, CDR1 is SQVTM, CDR2 ANQGSEA. The V end was cut by 2 bases, the J end by 4 bases, with 17 bases between. The CDR3 consists of 15 residues.

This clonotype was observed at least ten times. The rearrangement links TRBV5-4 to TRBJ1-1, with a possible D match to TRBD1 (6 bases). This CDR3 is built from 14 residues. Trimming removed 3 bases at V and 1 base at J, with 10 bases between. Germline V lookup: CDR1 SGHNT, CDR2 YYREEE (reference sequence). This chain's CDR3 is CASSSGTQNTEAFF. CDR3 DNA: TGTGCCAGCAGCTCCGGGACACAGAACACTGAAGCTTTCTTT.

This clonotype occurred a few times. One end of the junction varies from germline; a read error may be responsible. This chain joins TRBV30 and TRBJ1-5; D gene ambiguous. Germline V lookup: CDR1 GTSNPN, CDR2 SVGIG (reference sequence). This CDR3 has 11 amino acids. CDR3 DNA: TGTGCCTGGAGTGAGGGATCTGCCCCGTATTTT. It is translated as CAWSEGSAPYF.

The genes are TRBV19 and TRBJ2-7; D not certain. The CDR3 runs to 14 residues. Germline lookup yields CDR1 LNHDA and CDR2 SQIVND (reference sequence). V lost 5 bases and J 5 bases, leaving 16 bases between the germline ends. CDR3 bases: TGTGCCAGTAGTCCTTCCCTCGTTGCTCACGAGCAGTACGTC. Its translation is CASSPSLVAHEQYV.

The CDR3: CASSSGTSGMTGELFF. The DNA for the CDR3 is TGTGCCAGCAGTTCAGGGACTAGCGGGATGACCGGGGAGCTGTTTTTT. The gene calls are TRBV27 and TRBJ2-2; 13 nucleotides line up with TRBD2. The germline gives CDR1 MNHEY, CDR2 SMNVEV (reference sequence). With V trimmed by 4 bases and J by 5 bases, 4 bases remained unmatched. The CDR3 loop spans 16 amino acids.